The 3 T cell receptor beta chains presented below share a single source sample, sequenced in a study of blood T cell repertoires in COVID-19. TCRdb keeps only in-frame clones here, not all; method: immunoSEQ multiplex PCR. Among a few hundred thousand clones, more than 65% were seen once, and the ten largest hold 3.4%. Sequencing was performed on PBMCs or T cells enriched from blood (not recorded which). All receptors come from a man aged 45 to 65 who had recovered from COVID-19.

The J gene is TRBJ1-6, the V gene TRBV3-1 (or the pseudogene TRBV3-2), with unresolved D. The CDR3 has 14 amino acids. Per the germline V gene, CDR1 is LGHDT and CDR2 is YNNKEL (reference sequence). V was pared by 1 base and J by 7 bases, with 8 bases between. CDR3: CASSQVDKNSPLHF. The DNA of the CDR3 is TGTGCCAGCAGCCAAGTAGACAAGAATTCACCCCTCCACTTT.

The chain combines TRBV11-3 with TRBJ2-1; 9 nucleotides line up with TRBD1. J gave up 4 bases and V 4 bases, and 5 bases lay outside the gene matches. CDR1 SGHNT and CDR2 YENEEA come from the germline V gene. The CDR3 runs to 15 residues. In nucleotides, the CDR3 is TGTGCCAGCAGCTCCCAGGGACAGGGATACAATGAGCAGTTCTTC. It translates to CASSSQGQGYNEQFF.

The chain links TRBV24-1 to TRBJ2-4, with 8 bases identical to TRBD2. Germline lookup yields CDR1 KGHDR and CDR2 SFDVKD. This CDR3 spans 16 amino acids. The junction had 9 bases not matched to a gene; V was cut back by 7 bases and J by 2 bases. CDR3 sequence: CATSPGGALTKNIQYF. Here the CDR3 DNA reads TGTGCCACCAGCCCGGGGGGGGCATTGACCAAAAACATTCAGTACTTC.